What follows are 32 T cell receptor beta chains derived from one specimen sequenced in a study of shared clonotypes between healthy human individuals (dated by TCRdb to 2018 to 2020). Libraries were constructed by the immunoSEQ multiplex PCR assay. TCRdb re-hosts the immuneACCESS table, in-frame sequences only. Its copies lack some clones; in the studies checked, an unresolved V gene accounts for under half of them, and the cause for the rest is not known. This sample gives 400,000 to 600,000 clones in total; around 79% of them show up just once. Of the sample, 13% falls within the top ten clones. Source material: PBMCs. The receptors shown here come from a woman aged 35 to 49 in good health. Some clones in this sample may be carry-over from other donors' samples.

The rearrangement joins TRBV4-3 to TRBJ2-3; 14 nucleotides align to TRBD2. The CDR3 spans 17 residues. V lost 1 base and J lost 4; bases outside the gene matches: 4. CDR1 is LGHNA, CDR2 YSLEER, per germline. The CDR3 DNA is TGCGCCAGCAGCCAAGCCGGGACTAGCGGGAGTTCAGATACGCAGTATTTT. This codes for CASSQAGTSGSSDTQYF.

The chain joins TRBV5-1 to TRBJ2-2; D ambiguous. The V end was cut by 2 bases, the J end by 4 bases, with 15 bases between. Germline-derived CDR1 and CDR2 are SGHRS and YFSETQ. The CDR3 is 16 residues long. CDR3 in amino acids: CASSFEVLGSTGELFF. The CDR3 DNA reads as TGCGCCAGCAGCTTCGAGGTTCTGGGTAGCACCGGGGAGCTGTTTTTT.

This chain uses TRBV5-1 with TRBJ1-1; D gene ambiguous. Germline values: CDR1 SGHRS, CDR2 YFSETQ. The V end lost 1 base, the J end lost 0 bases, and 7 bases lay between the germline ends. This CDR3 is built from 14 residues. The CDR3: CASSLTALNTEAFF. The CDR3 DNA is TGCGCCAGCAGCTTGACAGCCTTGAACACTGAAGCTTTCTTT.

This chain uses TRBV19 with TRBJ1-1; a weak D match, TRBD1 (5 bases). The CDR3 is 13 residues long. Per germline, CDR1 LNHDA and CDR2 SQIVND (reference sequence). Between the trimmed V and J ends, which lost 5 bases and 1 base, there was a span of 8 bases. Written as DNA, the CDR3 is TGTGCCAGTAGTCTGGGGCCGAACACTGAAGCTTTCTTT. Translating it yields CASSLGPNTEAFF.

The rearrangement joins TRBV18 to TRBJ2-2; 9 bases align to TRBD2. The CDR3 consists of 14 residues. The germline CDR1 and CDR2 sequences are KGHSH and LQKENI. V was clipped by 10 bases and J by 4 bases; unmatched bases: 7. The CDR3 loop is CATRREGLTGELFF. As DNA, the CDR3 is TGTGCCACGAGGCGGGAGGGCCTCACCGGGGAGCTGTTTTTT.

The J gene is TRBJ1-5, the V gene TRBV19; D remains unclear. This CDR3 has 15 residues. V lost 4 bases, J lost 1 base, and 11 bases lay in between. The germline V gene encodes CDR1 LNHDA and CDR2 SQIVND (reference sequence). CDR3 residues: CASSTVGMSNQPQHF. CDR3 nucleotides: TGTGCCAGTAGTACGGTTGGAATGAGCAATCAGCCCCAGCATTTT.

To note about this clone: Other DNA variants within this sample encode the same CDR3. The chain couples TRBV5-1 to TRBJ2-3; 8 bases map to TRBD2. Per germline, CDR1 SGHRS and CDR2 YFSETQ. V shed 0 bases and J 0 bases; nucleotides not matched to a gene: 3. The CDR3 has 16 residues. The CDR3 is CASSLGTSGSTDTQYF. CDR3 sequence (DNA): TGCGCCAGCAGCTTGGGCACTAGCGGTAGCACAGATACGCAGTATTTT.

The chain has TRBV11-1 and TRBJ2-7; 8 nucleotides align to TRBD2. Trimming removed 5 bases from V and 3 bases from J; junction bases left unmatched: 9. This CDR3 has 15 amino acids. Germline V gene sequence: CDR1 SGHAT, CDR2 FQDESV (reference sequence). CDR3 DNA: TGTGCCAGCAGCCCCGGGGGGGCGATGGGCTACGAGCAGTACTTC. Its protein is CASSPGGAMGYEQYF. Full variable domain (missing parts from reference TRBV11-1 and TRBJ2-7): EAEVAQSPRYKITEKSQAVAFWCDPISGHATLYWYRQILGQGPELLVQFQDESVVDDSQLPKDRFSAERLKGVDSTLKIQPAELGDSAMYLCASSPGGAMGYEQYFGPGTRLTVT.

This chain joins TRBV19 and TRBJ2-7; TRBD1 matches at 9 bases. Germline loops: CDR1 LNHDA, CDR2 SQIVND (reference sequence). This CDR3 contains 16 residues. V shed 5 bases and J 3 bases; nucleotides not matched to a gene: 11. CDR3 in DNA: TGTGCCAGTAGTCCACGCAAGACAGGGGGAGGCTACGAGCAGTACTTC. Protein product: CASSPRKTGGGYEQYF.

This clone was found once. This chain joins TRBV10-1 and TRBJ2-1; a weak D match, TRBD1 (6 bases). Germline V gene sequence: CDR1 WNHNN, CDR2 SYGVQD (reference sequence). The V end lost 2 bases, the J end lost 4 bases, and 6 bases lay between the germline ends. This CDR3 has 13 residues. This CDR3 reads CASSEGQYNEQFF. As DNA, the CDR3 is TGCGCCAGCAGTGAGGGACAGTACAATGAGCAGTTCTTC.

This rearrangement joins TRBV2 to TRBJ2-5; 7 positions match TRBD2. The germline CDR1 and CDR2 sequences are SNHLY and FYNNEI. The CDR3 length is 14 residues. With V trimmed by 1 base and J by 4 bases, 3 bases remained unmatched. CDR3 nucleotides: TGTGCCAGCAGTGAAGTATCTAGCGGAGAGACCCAGTACTTC. Translated: CASSEVSSGETQYF.

This sequence joins TRBV5-1 and TRBJ2-7; 11 nucleotides match TRBD1. The CDR3 sequence is 13 residues long. In germline, CDR1 is SGHRS, CDR2 YFSETQ. V was clipped by 4 bases and J by 5 bases; unmatched bases: 2. CDR3 protein: CASSRGQGDEQYF. The CDR3 DNA follows: TGCGCCAGCAGCCGGGGACAGGGGGACGAGCAGTACTTC.

The chain employs TRBV28 and TRBJ2-1; no clear D gene. From germline, CDR1 is MDHEN and CDR2 SYDVKM. The CDR3 is made up of 15 amino acids. V lost 5 bases to trimming and J lost 2 bases, with 13 bases between them. CDR3 in amino acids: CASSTQRAPYNEQFF. The CDR3 DNA reads TGTGCCAGCAGTACGCAAAGGGCCCCCTACAATGAGCAGTTCTTC. Full variable domain (missing parts from reference TRBV28 and TRBJ2-1): DVKVTQSSRYLVKRTGEKVFLECVQDMDHENMFWYRQDPGLGLRLIYFSYDVKMKEKGDIPEGYSVSREKKERFSLILESASTNQTSMYLCASSTQRAPYNEQFFGPGTRLTVL.

V gene TRBV12-5 combines with J gene TRBJ1-5, with a tentative D call TRBD1 (6 bases). CDR1 is LGHNT, CDR2 FRNRAP, per germline. The CDR3 is made up of 13 amino acids. Trimming removed 8 bases from V and 1 base from J, with 9 bases in between. CDR3 loop: CASRGASNQPQHF. CDR3 nucleotides: TGTGCTAGTCGGGGGGCGAGCAATCAGCCCCAGCATTTT. The variable domain in full, with the rest retrieved from reference TRBV12-5 and TRBJ1-5, is DARVTQTPRHKVTEMGQEVTMRCQPILGHNTVFWYRQTMMQGLELLAYFRNRAPLDDSGMPKDRFSAEMPDATLATLKIQPSEPRDSAVYFCASRGASNQPQHFGDGTRLSIL.

V and J are TRBV23-1 and TRBJ1-3; D ambiguous. TRBV23-1 is an ORF, and what it does is uncertain. V gave up 6 bases and J gave up 0 bases, with 18 bases separating them. The CDR3 is 17 amino acids. The DNA for the CDR3 is TGCGCCAGCAGCCTAGGACCCCTAAGGGACTCTGGAAACACCATATATTTT. This sequence encodes CASSLGPLRDSGNTIYF.

The chain couples TRBV7-9 to TRBJ2-5, with D possibly TRBD2 on 6 matching bases. CDR1 is SEHNR, CDR2 FQNEAQ, per germline (reference sequence). The CDR3 runs to 16 residues. The ends were cut back, 5 bases at V and 3 bases at J, with 19 bases in the middle. The CDR3 region is CASSEGSGGGEETQYF. The CDR3 DNA follows: TGTGCCAGCAGCGAGGGTTCCGGTGGAGGGGAAGAGACCCAGTACTTC.

The chain links TRBV5-1 to TRBJ2-5; the D is unclear. CDR1 is SGHRS, CDR2 YFSETQ, per germline. The CDR3 totals 14 residues. Trimming shortened V by 1 base and J by 1 base, and 8 bases separated the two germline ends. CDR3 amino acids: CASSLFDFQETQYF. As DNA, the CDR3 is TGCGCCAGCAGCTTGTTCGACTTCCAAGAGACCCAGTACTTC. The variable domain in full, completed from reference TRBV5-1 and TRBJ2-5, reads KAGVTQTPRYLIKTRGQQVTLSCSPISGHRSVSWYQQTPGQGLQFLFEYFSETQRNKGNFPGRFSGRQFSNSRSEMNVSTLELGDSALYLCASSLFDFQETQYFGPGTRLLVL.

The genes are TRBV10-3 and TRBJ2-6; a possible D gene is TRBD2 (5 bases). CDR3 length: 14 amino acids. CDR1 is ENHRY, CDR2 SYGVKD, per germline. V was trimmed by 6 bases and J by 0 bases, leaving 6 bases between them. CDR3 nucleotide sequence: TGTGCCATCAGACGGGGCTCTGGGGCCAACGTCCTGACTTTC. Translated, it gives CAIRRGSGANVLTF.

About this clone itself: A much larger clone sits a single nucleotide away, making a read error possible. The DNA of the CDR3 is TGTGCCAGCAGCCAGCGACAGGGCTACGAGCAGTACTTC. The encoded protein is CASSQRQGYEQYF. V is TRBV4-2 and J is TRBJ2-7; the match to TRBD1 covers 7 bases. J lost 3 bases, V lost 3 bases, and 2 bases had no gene match. Germline CDR1 and CDR2: LGHNA and YNFKEQ. The CDR3 loop spans 13 amino acids.

This clone was seen just once. The rearrangement joins TRBV20-1 to TRBJ2-1, with TRBD2 as a possible D gene (5 bases). Germline assignment: CDR1 DFQATT and CDR2 SNEGSKA (reference sequence). V was pared by 5 bases and J by 7 bases, with 9 bases between. This CDR3 is built from 11 residues. CDR3 bases: TGCAGTGCTCCCTCGGGGAATGAGCAGTTCTTC. Translation gives CSAPSGNEQFF.

This clone was seen ten or more times. The chain uses TRBV5-1 and TRBJ2-1; D not resolved. Trimming pared 4 bases from V and 0 bases from J, leaving 8 bases between. In germline, CDR1 is SGHRS, CDR2 YFSETQ. The CDR3 length is 14 residues. CDR3 in DNA: TGCGCCAGCAGCCCAGGTAACTCCTACAATGAGCAGTTCTTC. Protein product: CASSPGNSYNEQFF.

This chain uses TRBV2 with TRBJ1-2; TRBD1 matches 7 bases. Germline lookup yields CDR1 SNHLY and CDR2 FYNNEI. CDR3 length equals 16 residues. Trimming at V came to 3 bases and at J to 8 bases, leaving 15 bases not matched to a gene. The DNA for the CDR3 is TGTGCCAGCAGTGAGGGGGGGCCTAGGACAGGCCACGGCTACACCTTC. Its translation is CASSEGGPRTGHGYTF.

The chain recombines TRBV28 with TRBJ1-2; D possibly corresponds to TRBD1 (5 bases). CDR3 length: 17 amino acids. V dropped 5 bases and J dropped 2 bases, with 21 bases sitting between them. CDR1 is MDHEN, CDR2 SYDVKM, per germline. Here the CDR3 DNA reads TGTGCCAGCAGTGCCGGGACGGCGACATTCCCCAACTATGGCTACACCTTC. It is translated as CASSAGTATFPNYGYTF.

Comments on this clone: Other DNA variants within this sample encode the same CDR3. The chain has TRBV27 and TRBJ2-7; D call uncertain. Germline V gene lookup returns CDR1 MNHEY and CDR2 SMNVEV (reference sequence). V was pared by 3 bases and J by 1 base, with 7 bases between. The CDR3 contains 13 residues. In DNA form, the CDR3 reads TGTGCCAGCAGTTTGGGCAGGTCCTACGAGCAGTACTTC. The encoded protein is CASSLGRSYEQYF.

In nucleotides, the CDR3 is TGTGCCAGCAGCCCATGGACTCTCAATGAGCAGTTCTTC. Protein sequence: CASSPWTLNEQFF. The rearrangement uses TRBV14 and TRBJ2-1; tentatively, D is TRBD2 (5 bases). The V end lost 4 bases, the J end lost 6 bases, and 10 bases lay between the germline ends. The length of the CDR3 is 13 residues. The germline gives CDR1 SGHDN, CDR2 FVKESK. The variable domain in full, completed from reference TRBV14 and TRBJ2-1, reads EAGVTQFPSHSVIEKGQTVTLRCDPISGHDNLYWYRRVMGKEIKFLLHFVKESKQDESGMPNNRFLAERTGGTYSTLKVQPAELEDSGVYFCASSPWTLNEQFFGPGTRLTVL.

This clone has a single count. The chain couples TRBV25-1 to TRBJ1-2; D is ambiguous. Germline CDR1 reads MGHDK; CDR2 reads SYGVNS. Trimming removed 8 bases at V and 3 bases at J, with 13 bases between. The CDR3 is 13 residues long. CDR3 in amino acids: CASGEPGYYGYTF. DNA for the CDR3: TGTGCCAGCGGAGAACCGGGCTACTATGGCTACACCTTC.

The chain is built from TRBV7-2 and TRBJ2-7; D is perhaps TRBD1 or TRBD2 (5 bases each). The V and J ends lost 4 bases and 2 bases respectively, with 12 bases between them. The CDR3 is 14 residues long. Per germline, CDR1 SGHTA and CDR2 FQGNSA. CDR3 sequence reads: CASSYRGVTYEQYF. In DNA, the CDR3 is TGTGCCAGCAGCTATCGAGGGGTTACCTACGAGCAGTACTTC.

V is TRBV5-8 and J is TRBJ2-7; D possibly uses TRBD1 or TRBD2 (5 bases each). The CDR3 runs 15 residues. Deletions cut 4 bases from V and 3 bases from J, with 17 bases between. CDR1 SGHTS and CDR2 YDEGEE come from the germline V gene. CDR3 in amino acids: CASSRTGTLIYEQYF. CDR3 sequence (DNA): TGTGCCAGCAGCAGAACCGGGACCCTAATCTACGAGCAGTACTTC.

A single count supports this clone. The chain links TRBV5-6 to TRBJ2-7; perhaps TRBD1 as D (6 bases). Germline CDR1 SGHDT, CDR2 YYEEEE. Trimming shortened V by 6 bases and J by 1 base, and 20 bases separated the two germline ends. The CDR3 spans 16 residues. The CDR3 here is CASIPYRAGASYEQYF. DNA of the CDR3: TGTGCCAGCATCCCCTACCGTGCAGGGGCGTCCTACGAGCAGTACTTC.

This clone was recorded many times. This chain connects TRBV28 to TRBJ1-3, with D unclear. V lost 7 bases, J lost 0 bases, and 13 bases lay in between. Per germline, CDR1 MDHEN and CDR2 SYDVKM. This CDR3 is 15 amino acids long. The CDR3 nucleotides are TGTGCCAGCACCAAGGAGGCGATCTCTGGAAACACCATATATTTT. Translating it yields CASTKEAISGNTIYF.

This rearrangement joins TRBV7-9 to TRBJ1-1; the D is unclear. CDR1 and CDR2 from the germline V gene are SEHNR and FQNEAQ (reference sequence). This CDR3 contains 15 residues. Trimming shortened V by 4 bases and J by 0 bases, and 12 bases separated the two germline ends. The CDR3 bases are TGTGCCAGCAGCTCCCCGAGGCAGATGAACACTGAAGCTTTCTTT. Translating gives CASSSPRQMNTEAFF.

V usage is TRBV2 and J usage is TRBJ1-2; perhaps TRBD1 as D (5 bases). CDR3 length: 16 residues. The germline V gene has CDR1 SNHLY and CDR2 FYNNEI. Trimming left V 5 bases short and J 0 bases short, with 16 bases between. DNA of the CDR3: TGTGCCAGCAGTCCGAAGAACGGGGCAGCTAACTATGGCTACACCTTC. Translated, it gives CASSPKNGAANYGYTF.